The clone carrying this T cell receptor (beta chain) was seen repeatedly, ten times or more. This specimen comes from a study of T cells in Graves' hyperthyroidism and ophthalmopathy. Every diagnosis used clinical symptoms, serum thyroxine and TRAb, thyroid ultrasound and orbital computed tomography. RNA transcripts provided the source from which TCR beta CDR3 regions were amplified. Carried out on the TCR CDR3, a first-round RT-PCR used the HTBI primer set. In TCRdb, the multiplex PCR reads were re-called with MiXCR into one record per CDR3 protein. Found here are over 300,000 distinct CDR3 sequences, approximately 15% of them singletons; the top ten hold around 10%. The CDR3 runs to 16 residues. Trimming removed 2 bases from V and 5 bases from J; junction bases left unmatched: 6.

The chain has TRBV12-3 or TRBV12-4 and TRBJ2-5, with 12 bases fitting TRBD2. The TCR comes from an older woman with Graves' hyperthyroidism. Material: blood. The CDR3 sequence: CASSLRLAGVGETQYF. In DNA form, the CDR3 reads TGTGCCAGCAGTTTAAGACTAGCGGGAGTTGGGGAGACCCAGTACTTC.